The sequence of this T cell receptor (beta chain) was determined in a study of blood T cell repertoires in COVID-19. On the study more broadly: From the United States, Italy and Spain came samples of acute and convalescent COVID-19. T cells, B-cell-depleted T cells, or PBMCs provided the cDNA or gDNA that served as material.

Per the original data handling: How many nucleated cells were present was estimated from reference gene primer amplification. Only in-frame clones appear in the TCRdb table, and some are missing; sequencing was by immunoSEQ multiplex PCR. That table supplies the V and J calls and clone size; D and trimming were determined from the DNA. This table has some 150,000 clones, 80% to 90% appearing once. V dropped 3 bases and J dropped 1; count of bases not matched to a gene: 2. Germline lookup yields CDR1 SGHKS and CDR2 YYEKEE (reference sequence). This CDR3 contains 14 residues. This chain links TRBV5-5 with TRBJ1-2; 8 bases line up with TRBD1. Input material: peripheral blood. This clonotype was sampled from a man over 45 with active COVID-19. The CDR3 DNA sequence: TGTGCCAGCAGCTGGGACAGGAGTAACTATGGCTACACCTTC. Protein sequence: CASSWDRSNYGYTF.